This TCR beta chain was recovered during a study of T-cell reconstitution after alpha-beta-depleted transplantation in children. Preparing the TCRbeta library involved the use of unique molecular identifiers. TCRdb used MiXCR to reprocess the PCR reads, holding one entry per CDR3 protein. The table includes some 640,000 distinct CDR3 sequences, approximately 17% detected once. The V end lost 5 bases, the J end lost 2 bases, and 12 bases lay between the germline ends. The CDR3 loop spans 13 amino acids. Germline loops: CDR1 GTSNPN, CDR2 SVGIG (reference sequence). The chain has TRBV30 and TRBJ2-5; D is perhaps TRBD2 (6 bases). This sample comprised PBMCs from the stem cell graft donor, obtained from the stem cell graft. This sequence originates from a human donor who donated a stem cell graft to a child with acute myeloid leukemia. CDR3 bases: TGTGCCTGGTTTCGGGGGTCACAAGAGACCCAGTACTTC. Its protein product is CAWFRGSQETQYF.